This T cell receptor (beta chain) was profiled in a study of shared clonotypes between healthy human individuals (dated by TCRdb to the early 2020s). About the full investigation: The cohort comprised a couple of women and a few men aged 18 to 49 years. Per donor, three plates each were used for CD4 naive and CD4 memory, two for CD8 naive, and one for CD8 memory. The study deeply sequenced blood TCR repertoires of five healthy adults to estimate repertoire size and the extent of clonotype sharing between individuals. Between about 0.94 and 8.9 billion PBMCs per donor were obtained by leukapheresis. Different laboratories and diverse techniques were used to prepare libraries and sequence TCR repertoires, to increase sequencing depth and limit assay-specific biases. Paper-wide results and their limitations: Pairwise subsampling indicated that sequencing depth was expected to affect the degree of clonotype sharing among donors. Naive subsets generally had larger estimated clonotype richness than memory subsets did. Only blood was sampled, and tissue TCR repertoires likely differ from those in blood. When several donors were compared, the shared fraction of clonotypes was around 4.6% for naive CD4, around 4% for naive CD8, 2.3% for memory CD4, and 0.35% to 0.4% for memory CD8. Incomplete sequencing was indicated by rarefaction of sorted-subset datasets, despite the large sequencing depth. Compared with non-shared clonotypes, clonotypes shared by all four sorted-subset donors had higher generation probabilities. Because the study included only a small number of donors, the genetic and exposure-history diversity represented was limited.

Taken from the germline V gene, the CDR1 and CDR2 loops are LGHNA and YSLEER. V is clipped by 3 bases and J by 3 bases, and the sequence between their germline boundaries is 12 bases long. The CDR3 holds 14 amino acids from the cysteine to the phenylalanine. The sequence is cut down to CDR3 DNA, 42 bases in frame from base 1. The donors were healthy, HIV-negative adults who had no recently reported acute infections or vaccinations. All donors were Caucasian adults living in Nashville, Tennessee, USA. CD8 memory samples were composed of magnetically selected CD45RO+ cells combined with CCR7-negative CD45RA+ effector memory (TemRA) cells. Blood was collected by leukapheresis, and PBMCs were isolated by Ficoll-Histopaque density gradient centrifugation and then cryopreserved in liquid nitrogen vapor phase. Analytical flow cytometry was used to check the purity and quantity of every magnetically sorted T cell population. From each sorted fraction, genomic DNA was isolated and quantified by UV absorbance on a Nanodrop 2000c.

Using the deep immunoSEQ assay, TCR CDR3 regions were amplified from genomic DNA by multiplex PCR. Genomic DNA extracted from each cell subset was distributed evenly over all wells of several immunoSEQ 96-well plates, and each plate served as one replicate. For sorted subsets, around 200 ng genomic DNA, equal to about 30,000 T cell genomes, was loaded into each replicate PCR. Purified libraries were measured with a Qubit 3.0 fluorometer, size-checked on a Bioanalyzer 2100, and measured again with the KAPA Library Quantification kit. Every immunoSEQ 96-well plate was sequenced on a dedicated single-read 150-cycle Illumina NextSeq 550 flow cell. Per the original workflow: The immunoSEQ output contained only junctional sequences without quality scores, so filtering could not match that applied to full-length reads. To assign V/J genes and CDR3, sequences were annotated using PyIR, a Python wrapper for IgBLAST v1.9, with IMGT germline references. Reads were filtered out if the reads had weak V/J assignments (E-value above 1e-6), no CDR3, stop codons, out-of-frame junctions, or ambiguous translated residues. V3J clonotypes were defined as sequences sharing an identical inferred V gene, J gene, and CDR3 amino acid sequence. To compute the percentage overlap between repertoires, the number of shared unique clonotypes was divided by the size of the smaller repertoire. Three approaches were used to assess repertoire richness: RTK rarefaction, the Chao1 estimator, and Recon v2.1 estimates of unobserved clonotypes. Generation probabilities were computed with OLGA for all TCRbeta clonotypes obtained by the gDNA method from a handful of donors. What TCRdb holds here is the immuneACCESS table cut down to in-frame rearrangements. Part of the clones is not present; checked against another copy, under half of the missing clones reflect an unresolved V gene, and the others are unexplained. That table supplies the V and J calls and clone size; D and trimming were determined from the DNA. The table for this sample lists under 350,000 clones; 80% to 90% of them were counted only once. About 17% of the sample rests with the top ten.

In this sample, this clone turned up a few times. Its specific antigen is unknown. Qualities for individual bases were not recorded, and no much larger clone is one base off. The clonotype originates from a man between 18 and 35 years old in good health. The sample consisted of memory CD8+ T cells sorted from blood. In light of the paper, this sample's cell subset or site label describes: CD45RO+ cells pooled with CCR7-negative TemRA cells. The chain uses TRBV4-3 and TRBJ2-7; there is no confident call for the D gene. The sequence in DNA is TGCGCCAGCAGCCAGGCTAGTGGACGCTACGAGCAGTACTTC. This encodes CASSQASGRYEQYF.